Below are 26 T cell receptor beta chains sequenced from a single sample in a study of breast tumors, draining lymph nodes, adjacent tissues. Samples came from axillary lymph nodes draining the breast cancer. TCRdb reanalysed the multiplex PCR reads using MiXCR and keeps one entry per CDR3 protein. The repertoire includes under 350,000 distinct CDR3 sequences, over 25% of them detected once, and over 0.95% sits in the top ten. Specimen: axillary lymph node tissue. These receptors came from a female donor with breast cancer. Some clones in this sample may be carry-over from other donors' samples.

V and J are TRBV9 and TRBJ2-5; D tentatively reads TRBD1 or TRBD2 (6 bases each). The V and J ends lost 4 bases and 3 bases respectively, with 16 bases between them. Germline CDR1 is SGDLS and CDR2 is YYNGEE. CDR3 length: 15 residues. The CDR3 reads CASSQQPGAEETQYF. As DNA, the CDR3 is TGTGCCAGCAGCCAACAACCGGGGGCAGAAGAGACCCAGTACTTC.

Notes on this clonotype: This may arise from a read error, as a much more abundant clone is one base away. The rearrangement joins TRBV5-6 to TRBJ1-5, with D possibly being TRBD1 (5 bases). The length of the CDR3 is 16 residues. In germline, CDR1 is SGHDT, CDR2 YYEEEE. The CDR3 protein is CANSLRTPNSNQPQHF. DNA of the CDR3: TGTGCCAACAGCCTGCGGACACCAAATAGCAATCAGCCCCAGCATTTT.

This clonotype was found a few times. The V and J genes are TRBV5-1 and TRBJ1-1; D not resolved. The germline V gene has CDR1 SGHRS and CDR2 YFSETQ. Trimming removed 0 bases from V and 4 bases from J, with 10 bases in between. This CDR3 contains 14 residues. The CDR3 protein is CASSLATGSTEAFF. The CDR3 DNA is TGCGCCAGCAGCTTGGCTACCGGTTCCACTGAAGCTTTCTTT.

This clonotype has ten or more counts. CDR3: CASSLFPRTGVSPLHF. CDR3 coding DNA: TGTGCCAGCAGCTTGTTCCCTCGGACAGGGGTTTCACCCCTCCACTTT. The chain couples TRBV5-5 to TRBJ1-6; 9 bases map to TRBD1. The V segment lost 1 base and the J segment 9 bases; nucleotides outside the gene matches: 8. This CDR3 has 16 amino acids. Germline lookup yields CDR1 SGHKS and CDR2 YYEKEE (reference sequence).

This clonotype was detected ten times or more. This rearrangement joins TRBV5-6 to TRBJ1-5; D unclear. Trimming removed 0 bases from V and 0 bases from J, with 13 bases in between. Germline CDR1 is SGHDT and CDR2 is YYEEEE. The CDR3 is made up of 17 amino acids. Here the CDR3 DNA reads TGTGCCAGCAGCTTGGGGACGGGGTTCCTTAGCAATCAGCCCCAGCATTTT. It translates to CASSLGTGFLSNQPQHF.

With regard to this clonotype: One base away lies a much larger clone, so this may be a sequencing read error. The CDR3 nucleotides read TGTGCCATCAGTTACGGGGGACTAGGGGCGGGAGATACGCAGTATTTT. Protein: CAISYGGLGAGDTQYF. The chain recombines TRBV10-3 with TRBJ2-3, with TRBD2 matching over 8 bases. Unmatched junction bases numbered 12, after V lost 5 bases and J lost 5 bases. The CDR3 spans 16 residues. CDR1 is ENHRY, CDR2 SYGVKD, per germline.

As to this clonotype: No conserved phenylalanine or tryptophan is present at the end of the CDR3, so a read error is the likely explanation. The rearrangement links TRBV19 to TRBJ2-1, with D maybe TRBD1 (5 bases). The CDR3 length is 15 residues. The V gene lost 11 bases and the J gene lost 4 bases, with 21 bases spanning the gap. Germline V CDR1 and CDR2: LNHDA, SQIVND (reference sequence). CDR3 bases: TGTGCCTGGAGTGGGGCTAGTCTGCGGTACAATGAGCAGTTCCTC. Its protein product is CAWSGASLRYNEQFL.

This clonotype was observed many times. The V and J genes are TRBV5-1 and TRBJ2-7, with 7 bases aligning to TRBD2. J was trimmed by 6 bases and V by 4 bases; bases with no gene match: 7. This CDR3 spans 13 amino acids. CDR1 is SGHRS and CDR2 is YFSETQ in the germline V gene. CDR3 protein: CASSPRAGSEQYF. DNA of the CDR3: TGCGCCAGCAGCCCGAGAGCGGGAAGCGAGCAGTACTTC.

This clonotype showed up many times. V gene TRBV29-1 combines with J gene TRBJ2-1; 14 nucleotides agree with TRBD2. The ends lost 2 bases at V and 15 bases at J; junction bases unmatched: 15. The germline CDR1 and CDR2 sequences are SQVTM and ANQGSEA. The CDR3 loop spans 16 amino acids. This chain's CDR3 is CSVELTGGLAGVWTFF. In nucleotides, the CDR3 is TGCAGCGTTGAACTAACAGGGGGACTAGCGGGAGTCTGGACGTTCTTC.

The chain links TRBV24-1 to TRBJ1-1, with TRBD1 matching over 8 bases. The junction had 14 bases not matched to a gene; V was cut back by 6 bases and J by 6 bases. This CDR3 is 16 amino acids long. Germline lookup yields CDR1 KGHDR and CDR2 SFDVKD. CDR3 bases: TGTGCCACCAGTAATTCTCGAAGGACAGGGAAAGCTGAAGCTTTCTTT. It is translated as CATSNSRRTGKAEAFF.

Points on this clonotype: The junction differs from germline at one of its ends, possibly a read error. The chain links TRBV7-6 to TRBJ2-3; D tentatively reads TRBD1 or TRBD2 (6 bases each). The CDR3 sequence is 17 residues long. Germline V CDR1 and CDR2: SGHVS, FNYEAQ. The CDR3 nucleotides read TGTGCCAGCAGCTTGGCGGGATGGGGGCTTGGTACAGATCCGCAGTATTTT. This codes for CASSLAGWGLGTDPQYF.

There are many counts of this clonotype. The V gene is TRBV5-8, the J gene TRBJ2-7; a possible D gene is TRBD2 (6 bases). Trimming stripped 4 bases from V and 0 bases from J, with 8 bases between. Looked up from germline, CDR1 is SGHTS and CDR2 is YDEGEE. The CDR3 runs to 13 residues. CDR3 region: CASSRRASYEQYF. CDR3 nucleotide sequence: TGTGCCAGCAGCCGGAGGGCCTCCTACGAGCAGTACTTC.

V and J are TRBV6-5 and TRBJ2-7; TRBD2 might be the D (5 bases). Per the germline V gene, CDR1 is MNHEY and CDR2 is SVGAGI. The V end was cut by 9 bases, the J end by 2 bases, with 17 bases between. The CDR3 covers 14 residues. CDR3 protein: CASIGGPPTYEQYF. The CDR3 DNA sequence: TGTGCCAGTATCGGCGGGCCCCCTACCTACGAGCAGTACTTC.

This clonotype was counted at least ten times. J is TRBJ2-5 and V is TRBV24-1, with 8 nucleotides matching TRBD2. This CDR3 spans 13 amino acids. The germline V gene encodes CDR1 KGHDR and CDR2 SFDVKD. With V trimmed by 9 bases and J by 2 bases, 4 bases remained unmatched. The CDR3: CATGRGVQETQYF. CDR3 DNA: TGTGCCACCGGGCGGGGGGTTCAAGAGACCCAGTACTTC.

This clonotype appeared a few times. The CDR3 coding sequence is TGTGCCAGCAGGCTAAGCTCCTACGAGCAGTACTTC. Amino acid sequence: CASRLSSYEQYF. The genes are TRBV28 and TRBJ2-7; D gene uncertain. Germline CDR1 is MDHEN and CDR2 is SYDVKM. V was shortened by 6 bases and J by 0 bases, with 6 bases between the two germline ends. The CDR3 loop spans 12 amino acids.

In this sample, this clonotype turned up a few times. V usage is TRBV6-2 or TRBV6-3 and J usage is TRBJ2-3; TRBD1 matches 8 bases. The CDR3 is 15 residues long. V shed 6 bases and J 3 bases; nucleotides not matched to a gene: 8. CDR1 is MNHEY and CDR2 is SVGEGT in the germline V gene. CDR3 protein: CASRRSGQATDTQYF. The DNA for the CDR3 is TGTGCCAGCAGACGTTCGGGACAGGCAACAGATACGCAGTATTTT.

As regards this clonotype: This sequence may be a read error, since a much larger clone differs from it by one base. J is TRBJ2-7 and V is TRBV6-6, with 7 bases fitting TRBD1. This CDR3 is built from 14 residues. Germline values: CDR1 MNHNY, CDR2 SVGAGI (reference sequence). Written as DNA, the CDR3 is TGTGCCAGCAGTAAATCGGGACAGAACTACGGGCAGTACTTC. Translating it yields CASSKSGQNYGQYF.

This clonotype was picked up many times. The CDR3 region is CAWRGLAGVGEQYF. Written as DNA, the CDR3 is TGTGCCTGGAGGGGACTAGCGGGAGTGGGCGAGCAGTACTTC. The V gene is TRBV30, the J gene TRBJ2-7; 14 bases align to TRBD2. J gave up 6 bases and V 3 bases, and 4 bases lay outside the gene matches. The CDR3 sequence is 14 residues long. Germline V gene lookup returns CDR1 GTSNPN and CDR2 SVGIG (reference sequence).

This clonotype was found many times. This chain uses TRBV3-1 with TRBJ1-6; perhaps TRBD1 as D (6 bases). Between the trimmed V and J ends, which lost 1 base and 10 bases, there was a span of 11 bases. CDR1 and CDR2 from the germline V gene are LGHDT and YNNKEL (reference sequence). CDR3 size: 14 residues. The CDR3 protein is CASSQGQGNSPLHF. CDR3 nucleotide sequence: TGTGCCAGCAGCCAAGGGCAGGGGAACTCACCCCTCCACTTT.

Worth noting for this clonotype: A read error may be the cause here, since a much bigger clone is one base away. This chain links TRBV20-1 with TRBJ1-5; D might be TRBD1 (6 bases). The CDR3 length is 14 residues. The V end was cut by 5 bases, the J end by 3 bases, with 14 bases between. The germline V gene has CDR1 DFQATT and CDR2 SNEGSKA (reference sequence). The CDR3 nucleotides read TGCAGTGCTCTAATAGCAGGGGACAATCAGCCCCAGCATTTT. Its translation is CSALIAGDNQPQHF.

This clonotype was counted many times. This chain joins TRBV20-1 and TRBJ1-2; D is undetermined. The CDR3 runs to 13 residues. Trimming shortened V by 3 bases and J by 0 bases, and 8 bases separated the two germline ends. Germline V gives CDR1 DFQATT, CDR2 SNEGSKA (reference sequence). CDR3: CSASSGTNYGYTF. CDR3 DNA sequence: TGCAGTGCTAGTTCGGGTACTAACTATGGCTACACCTTC.

This clonotype appeared a single time. The chain links TRBV6-6 to TRBJ2-6; 8 bases align to TRBD2. With V trimmed by 5 bases and J by 0 bases, 6 bases remained unmatched. Germline CDR1 is MNHNY and CDR2 is SVGAGI (reference sequence). The CDR3 is 17 residues long. The CDR3 sequence: CASSAGGRTSGANVLTF. Written as DNA, the CDR3 is TGTGCCAGCAGTGCGGGAGGACGTACCTCTGGGGCCAACGTCCTGACTTTC.

In the case of this clonotype: A read error may be the cause here, since a much bigger clone is one base away. It is likely a read error, because the conserved phenylalanine at the end of the CDR3 is missing. The V call is TRBV9, the J call TRBJ2-1; perhaps D is TRBD1 or TRBD2 (6 bases each). The CDR3 has 13 amino acids. Germline V lookup: CDR1 SGDLS, CDR2 YYNGEE. V gave up 4 bases and J gave up 6 bases, with 11 bases separating them. CDR3 DNA sequence: TGTGCCAGCAGCAGACGGGGGCTCAATGAGCAGTTCTCC. Translated: CASSRRGLNEQFS.

This clonotype appeared many times. The V and J genes are TRBV6-5 and TRBJ1-5; 9 nucleotides agree with TRBD1. The CDR3 contains 14 residues. CDR1 is MNHEY, CDR2 SVGAGI, per germline. J lost 6 bases, V lost 5 bases, and 5 bases had no gene match. CDR3: CASSRTGVSQPQHF. CDR3 DNA: TGTGCCAGCAGTCGGACAGGGGTCAGTCAGCCCCAGCATTTT.

This clonotype was detected many times. The rearrangement joins TRBV7-6 to TRBJ2-2; D gene uncertain. V shed 1 base and J shed 3 bases, with 6 bases lying between them. This CDR3 is 14 amino acids long. Germline-derived CDR1 and CDR2 are SGHVS and FNYEAQ. The CDR3 coding sequence is TGTGCCAGCAGCTTAGAGGCGGACACCGGGGAGCTGTTTTTT. This sequence encodes CASSLEADTGELFF.

This rearrangement joins TRBV5-4 to TRBJ2-7; 7 nucleotides match TRBD2. The CDR3 consists of 16 residues. Germline trimming cut 5 bases from V and 1 base from J; bases unmatched to any gene: 12. Germline-derived CDR1 and CDR2 are SGHNT and YYREEE (reference sequence). CDR3: CASSRGTTGISYEQYF. The CDR3 bases are TGTGCCAGCAGTCGGGGGACTACCGGGATTTCCTACGAGCAGTACTTC.